This TCR beta chain was captured by sequencing in a study of T cell changes during pregnancy in multiple sclerosis. Libraries were prepared by immunoSEQ multiplex PCR; TCRdb keeps only in-frame clonotypes and omits some of them. The repertoire consists of around 20,000 clones, with more than 75% occurring once and the leading ten covering over 8.5%. This clone appeared a few times. The receptor comes from a female donor with multiple sclerosis, enrolled in a pregnancy study. The starting material was CD8+ T cells from peripheral blood mononuclear cells, obtained after pregnancy.

The CDR3 protein is CASSLSVNTEAFF. In DNA, the CDR3 is TGTGCCAGCAGCTTATCTGTGAACACTGAAGCTTTCTTT. The chain combines TRBV7-3 with TRBJ1-1; D gene unclear. Trimming took 2 bases from V and 0 from J, leaving 4 bases between them. This CDR3 region has 13 residues. From germline, CDR1 is SGHTA and CDR2 FQGTGA.